The T cell receptor beta chain under discussion was sequenced for a study of blood T cell repertoires in COVID-19. Study information: T cells, B-cell-depleted T cells, or PBMCs provided the cDNA or gDNA that served as material.

J lost 6 bases, V lost 6 bases, and 7 bases had no gene match. Looked up from germline, CDR1 is MNHEY and CDR2 is SMNVEV (reference sequence). This CDR3 has 15 residues. Participants had their cohort set by participant-reported clinical history. Recovered participants had two consecutive negative NP/OP PCR tests, healthcare professional clearance, or symptom resolution. Original methodology: Amplification of reference gene primers provided the estimated nucleated cell counts. Sequencing used immunoSEQ multiplex PCR; TCRdb keeps in-frame clones, though not all of them. V and J calls and clone size are given by that table; D and trimming were obtained from the DNA. The table has 280,000 or so clones, 85% seen once; the top ten hold under 3%.

The sequence was obtained from a woman aged 45 to 65 who had recovered from COVID-19. The sequenced sample was PBMCs or T cells enriched from blood (not recorded which). The rearrangement joins TRBV27 to TRBJ1-6; 8 bases align to TRBD1. CDR3 sequence reads: CASRLEGQVNSPLHF. Written as DNA, the CDR3 is TGTGCCAGCAGACTGGAGGGACAGGTTAATTCACCCCTCCACTTT.